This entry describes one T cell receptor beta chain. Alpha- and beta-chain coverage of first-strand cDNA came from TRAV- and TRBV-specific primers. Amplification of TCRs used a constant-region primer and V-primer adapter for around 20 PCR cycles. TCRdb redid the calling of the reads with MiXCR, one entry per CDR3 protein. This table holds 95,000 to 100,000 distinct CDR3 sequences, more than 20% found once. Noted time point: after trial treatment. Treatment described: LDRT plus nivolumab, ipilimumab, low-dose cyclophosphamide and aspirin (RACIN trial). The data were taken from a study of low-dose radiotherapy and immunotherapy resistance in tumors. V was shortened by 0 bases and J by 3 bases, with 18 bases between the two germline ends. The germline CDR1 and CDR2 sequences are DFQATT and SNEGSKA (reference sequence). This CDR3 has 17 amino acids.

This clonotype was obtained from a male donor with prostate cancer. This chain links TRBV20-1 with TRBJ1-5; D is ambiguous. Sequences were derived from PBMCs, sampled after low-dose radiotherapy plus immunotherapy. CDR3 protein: CSAREKPEQSFNQPQHF. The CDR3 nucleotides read TGCAGTGCTAGAGAAAAACCGGAGCAAAGCTTCAATCAGCCCCAGCATTTT.